This T cell receptor beta chain was retrieved from a study of Ad26.COV2.S vaccination and SARS-CoV-2 variants. Study-level information: The COV1001 Ad26.COV2.S trial arm included the donor.

Described treatment: some 20 received Ad26.COV2.S at low or high dose, single or two shots; roughly 5 received placebo; per-sample allocation not given. After the first vaccine or placebo injection, samples were drawn on day 63. At a Boston site, the person donating was an adult of 18-55 years. Study findings and constraints: Vaccine and placebo groups showed comparable non-spike TCR breadth. Post-vaccination breadth of spike-specific CD8+ and CD4+ T cell responses was reportedly substantial.

Per the germline V gene, CDR1 is MGHDK and CDR2 is SYGVNS. There are 16 residues in the CDR3. Trimming stripped 3 bases from V and 0 bases from J, with 9 bases between. TCRdb's table, derived via immunoSEQ multiplex PCR, lists solely in-frame clones and lacks some. The repertoire includes about 440,000 clones, about nine tenths of them detected once, and roughly 4% sits in the top ten. Comments on this clone: Its antigen is unknown.

The sequenced sample was peripheral blood, obtained in a trial of Ad26.COV2.S vaccine versus placebo. The receptor was derived from a person between 18 and 65 years old who received the Ad26.COV2.S COVID-19 vaccine or a placebo. The chain joins TRBV25-1 to TRBJ2-6; the D is unclear. CDR3 in DNA: TGTGCCAGCAGTGACCCCACGGGCTCTGGGGCCAACGTCCTGACTTTC. It yields the protein CASSDPTGSGANVLTF.